This is a list of T cell receptor beta chains from one sample in a study of T cell responses to AZD1222 COVID-19 vaccine. The method was immunoSEQ multiplex PCR; TCRdb's version includes in-frame clones alone and lacks a portion of them. The table has more than 100,000 clones, approximately 89% seen once. Sequences were derived from peripheral blood, sampled on day 0 of AZD1222 vaccination. These receptors all stem from an adult in good health. The CDR3 runs from the conserved cysteine through the conserved F or W. The order of the fields is clone size, V gene, CDR3 protein. Size is omitted from some rows. Given values are once, few, many or a class for expanded clones.

. TRBV7-9 CASSFQGPNEKLFF
. TRBV7-6 CASSPRGGSTDTQYF
. TRBV5-4 CASNPGQGATGELFF
. TRBV12-3/TRBV12-4 CASSLATADTQYF
. TRBV5-6 CASSSQGVGETQYF
. TRBV7-8 CAGGPGELFF
. TRBV6-1 CASSEGYGSSGANVLTF
. TRBV7-2 CASSFPGHLNYGYTF
. TRBV2 CASRARDRGDTQYF
. TRBV9 CASSAGTGDSPLHF
. TRBV12-3/TRBV12-4 CASSRTGYEQYF
. TRBV29-1 CSVDTLMGLAYNEQFF
. TRBV5-1 CASSLETATYEKLFF
few TRBV10-3 CAISDQYSGGNQPQHF
. TRBV11-2 CASSPPGPTNEKLFF
once TRBV13 CASSSRDRDHEQYF
. TRBV19 CASSIESWQGYTF
. TRBV1 CTSSQESPRLECNEQFF
. TRBV7-2 CASSPDRGNTEAFF
. TRBV20-1 CSANDRGYTF
. TRBV30 CAWSRQGSYNEQFF
. TRBV28 CASRQWTSTNEQFF
. TRBV27 CASSQMTGREQPQHF
. TRBV12-3/TRBV12-4 CASREQGYEQFF
. TRBV12-3/TRBV12-4 CASTVLDEQFF
. TRBV2 CASSPLAGGPIDEQFF
. TRBV2 CASRVGTGEGGELFF
. TRBV6-1 CASSAGGLTSRQPQHF
. TRBV27 CASSLSGGNTEAFF
. TRBV5-8 CASSPWGPLVGYTF
once TRBV10-1 CASSRDRGDYGYTF
. TRBV27 CASSLSSQGGNSPLHF
. TRBV5-1 CASSLVSQDEPGNTIYF
. TRBV10-3 CAICPSGKSSYEQYF
. TRBV18 CASSLQGIGTGELFF
. TRBV12-3/TRBV12-4 CASSQGNYGYTF
. TRBV10-3 CAISEPSLSTDTQYF
. TRBV29-1 CSVVRENTEAFF
. TRBV6-6 CASSPPGFFTSGRGGHEQFF
few TRBV30 CAWSRLGSEKLFF
. TRBV5-4 CASSLEDRSGAVF
. TRBV5-1 CASSLVQVNEQFF
. TRBV30 CAWSDYRAVRANYGYTF
. TRBV24-1 CATSDPGQGGEKLFF
. TRBV5-6 CASSPRDGIFDTF
. TRBV5-1 CASSLEGEKGNTIYF
. TRBV30 CAWSVTGYEQYF
. TRBV19 CASSRQGNTEAFF
. TRBV29-1 CSPEGPSYEQYF